A selection of T cell receptor beta chains follows, all from one sample in a study of shared clonotypes between healthy human individuals. Some clones are missing from TCRdb's copy, which holds only in-frame ones; the method was immunoSEQ multiplex PCR. The sample lists 2 million to 2.5 million clones; 93% were seen once. Specimen: naive CD4+ T cells from PBMCs. The source of these receptors is a man between 18 and 29 years old in good health. Some clones in this sample may be carry-over from other donors' samples. Each CDR3 is given with its conserved first and last residue.

>TRBV15
CATSRALENEQFF
>TRBV4-1
CASSQVSAGMNTGELFF
>TRBV18
CASSPRDRSSYEQYF
>TRBV5-4
CASTPNGGETQYF
>TRBV27
CASSLLGGSSYEQYF
>TRBV27
CASSLTGGSGQYF
>TRBV4-2
CASSQDHVAGNSEAFF
>TRBV9
CASSLPRSLAKNIQYF
>TRBV6-1
CASSIAGVGKDTQYF
>TRBV4-1
CASSQTPPQGGSSPLHF
>TRBV28
CASSNRGRSVKTQYF
>TRBV5-4
CASTLNSGSSYNSPLHF
>TRBV6-1
CASSGGVVAYGYTF
>TRBV10-3
CATQRGNSYNEQFF
>TRBV28
CATMGRGKETQYF
>TRBV11-2
CASSPGGGRNQPQHF
>TRBV11-2
CASSARGLGYNEQFF
>TRBV5-1
CASSLDLGQGAPEAFF
>TRBV28
CASSLGGGVGEQYF
>TRBV15
CATSPLRTAFNYEQYF
>TRBV5-1
CASSKSRETQYF
>TRBV7-9
CASSTTLGVAGGVSYEQYF
>TRBV2
CASSVGQNTEAFF
>TRBV19
CASKGGGLHYEQYF
>TRBV7-3
CASSFDGRRYETQYF
>TRBV5-1
CASSLRELGSPLHF
>TRBV15
CATSMRDRGSNQPQHF
>TRBV2
CASSELGRGTEAFF
>TRBV6-1
CASRGLALNTGELFF
>TRBV7-9
CASSQRGAGDVTQYF
>TRBV9
CASSTHGGTGVPDTQYF
>TRBV11-2
CASSRLRSYEQYF
>TRBV5-1
CASSVQAPQETQYF
>TRBV5-1
CASSFQGFDTGELFF
>TRBV28
CASSLRLGVRNTIYF
>TRBV27
CASSPGQGAGTGELFF
>TRBV7-2
CASSLARTGLNEKLFF
>TRBV7-2
CASSSALGNEAFF
>TRBV7-3
CASSLMGTGELFF
>TRBV5-1
CASSPVEERSYGYTF
>TRBV7-2
CASSLGLAGLGYYEQYF
>TRBV9
CASSVEHGTANTGELFF
>TRBV5-1
CASSLGIWGDYGYTF
>TRBV15
CATSRRTGNSGNTIYF
>TRBV7-9
CASSSGQGRGHEQYF
>TRBV2
CALRASLGYYGYTF
>TRBV4-2
CASSQVPGGLGLTVEQYF
>TRBV5-1
CASSLPDRGDGYTF
>TRBV10-2
CASSQWQNYEQYF
>TRBV7-2
CASSLAAGAASGANVLTF
>TRBV5-1
CASSGTGGASTYYEQYF
>TRBV9
CASSFPGDTQYF
>TRBV18
CASSPRLDYNEQFF
>TRBV30
CAWSHLGNTEAFF
>TRBV7-2
CASSSTTGTPFEQYF